This TCR beta chain was sequenced during a study of CDR3 diversity in severe acne. Only a few counts were recorded for this clonotype. Via MiXCR, TCRdb re-called the PCR reads, giving one row per CDR3 protein. The sample includes about 90,000 distinct CDR3 sequences, less than 65% of them seen just once. This CDR3 is built from 15 residues. The germline V and J ends were trimmed by 2 bases and 4 bases, with 11 bases remaining between them. Germline values: CDR1 LGHDT, CDR2 YNNKEL (reference sequence). The rearrangement joins TRBV3-1 to TRBJ2-2; the D is unclear. The sequencing sample was made of blood. This clonotype was obtained from a male donor with severe acne vulgaris. The CDR3 DNA reads TGTGCCAGCAGCCAAACCGGGCCGACCACCGGGGAGCTGTTTTTT. Protein sequence: CASSQTGPTTGELFF.